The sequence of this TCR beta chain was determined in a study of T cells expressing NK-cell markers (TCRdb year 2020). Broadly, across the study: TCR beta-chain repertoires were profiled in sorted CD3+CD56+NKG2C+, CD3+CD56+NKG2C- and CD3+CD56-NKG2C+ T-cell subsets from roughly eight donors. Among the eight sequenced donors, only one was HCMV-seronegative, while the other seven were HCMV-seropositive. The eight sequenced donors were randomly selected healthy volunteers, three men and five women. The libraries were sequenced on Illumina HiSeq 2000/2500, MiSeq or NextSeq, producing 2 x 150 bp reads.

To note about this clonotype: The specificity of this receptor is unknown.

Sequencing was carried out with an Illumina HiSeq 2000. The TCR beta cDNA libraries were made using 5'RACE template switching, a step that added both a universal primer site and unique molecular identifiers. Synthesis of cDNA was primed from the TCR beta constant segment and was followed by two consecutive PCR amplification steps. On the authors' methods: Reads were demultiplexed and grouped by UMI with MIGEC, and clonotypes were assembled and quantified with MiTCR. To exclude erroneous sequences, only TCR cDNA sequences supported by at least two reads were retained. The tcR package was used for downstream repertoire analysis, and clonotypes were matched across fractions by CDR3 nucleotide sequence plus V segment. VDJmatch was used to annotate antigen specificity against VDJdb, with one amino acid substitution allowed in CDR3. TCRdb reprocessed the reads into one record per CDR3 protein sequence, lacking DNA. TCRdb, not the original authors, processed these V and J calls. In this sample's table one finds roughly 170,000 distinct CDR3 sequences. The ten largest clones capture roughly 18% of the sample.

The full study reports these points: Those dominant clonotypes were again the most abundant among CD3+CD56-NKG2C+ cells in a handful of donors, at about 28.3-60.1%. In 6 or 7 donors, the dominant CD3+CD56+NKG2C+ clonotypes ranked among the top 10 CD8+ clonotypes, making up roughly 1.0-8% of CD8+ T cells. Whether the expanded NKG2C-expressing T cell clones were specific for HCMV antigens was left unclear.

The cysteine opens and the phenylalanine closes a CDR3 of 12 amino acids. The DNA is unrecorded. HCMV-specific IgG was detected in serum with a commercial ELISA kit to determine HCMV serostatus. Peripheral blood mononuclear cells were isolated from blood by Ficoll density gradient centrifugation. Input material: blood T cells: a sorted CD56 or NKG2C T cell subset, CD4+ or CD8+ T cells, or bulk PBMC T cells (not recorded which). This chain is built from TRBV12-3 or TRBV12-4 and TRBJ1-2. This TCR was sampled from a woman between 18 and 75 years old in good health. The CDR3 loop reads CASSLSQGGYTF.